One and the same sample provided the 12 T cell receptor beta chains below, sequenced in a study of monozygotic twins with cystic fibrosis. Assay: immunoSEQ multiplex PCR; the TCRdb copy retains only in-frame clones and omits some. The sample lists a few thousand clones, approximately 96% seen once, with 2.5% to 3.5% in the top ten. Material for sequencing was blood. The receptors shown here come from a boy between 2 and 10 years old with cystic fibrosis.

The chain links TRBV7-9 to TRBJ1-3, with a possible D match to TRBD1 (6 bases). This CDR3 spans 19 amino acids. The germline V and J ends were trimmed by 5 bases and 3 bases, with 26 bases remaining between them. From germline, CDR1 is SEHNR and CDR2 FQNEAQ (reference sequence). Here the CDR3 DNA reads TGTGCCAGCAGCCCACCCGGGGGGCAGGGTGGGAAGATTGGAAACACCATATATTTT. This gives the protein CASSPPGGQGGKIGNTIYF.

V usage is TRBV4-1 and J usage is TRBJ2-7, with D perhaps TRBD2 (5 bases). With 0 bases removed from V and 6 bases from J, the gap between germline ends came to 15 bases. CDR1 is MGHRA, CDR2 YSYEKL, per germline. The CDR3 runs to 15 residues. In DNA, the CDR3 is TGCGCCAGCAGCCAAGATACCGGGGTCTCCGCCGAGCAGTACTTC. Translated: CASSQDTGVSAEQYF.

The chain carries TRBV27 and TRBJ1-2; D is unresolved. V was pared by 5 bases and J by 1 base, with 17 bases between. Germline CDR1 and CDR2: MNHEY and SMNVEV (reference sequence). The CDR3 runs 16 residues. Here the CDR3 reads CASSKTRDSFNYGYTF. The CDR3 nucleotides are TGTGCCAGCAGTAAGACAAGGGATTCTTTTAACTATGGCTACACCTTC.

This clone appeared a single time. V gene TRBV6-5 combines with J gene TRBJ1-1, with 7 bases matching TRBD1. The J segment lost 5 bases and the V segment lost 2 bases, leaving 8 bases of the junction unmatched. CDR3 length equals 15 residues. Germline CDR1 and CDR2: MNHEY and SVGAGI. The CDR3 loop reads CASSYVRGLGTEAFF. The CDR3 DNA is TGTGCCAGCAGTTACGTAAGGGGGCTGGGGACTGAAGCTTTCTTT.

This sequence joins TRBV11-3 and TRBJ1-1; D is possibly TRBD1 (6 bases). The V end was cut by 5 bases, the J end by 7 bases, with 17 bases between. Germline loops: CDR1 SGHNT, CDR2 YENEEA. The CDR3 has 14 amino acids. The chain's CDR3 is CASSAPGHTLEAFF. CDR3 nucleotides: TGTGCCAGCAGCGCCCCGGGACATACCCTTGAAGCTTTCTTT.

This chain links TRBV29-1 with TRBJ1-5, with TRBD1 matching over 7 bases. CDR3 size: 13 residues. Unmatched junction bases numbered 5, after V lost 5 bases and J lost 4 bases. The germline V gene encodes CDR1 SQVTM and CDR2 ANQGSEA. The CDR3, as DNA: TGCAGCGTTAGGGGGCAGGGGAATCAGCCCCAGCATTTT. This encodes CSVRGQGNQPQHF.

The genes are TRBV10-3 and TRBJ2-3, with D possibly matching TRBD2 (6 bases). The CDR3 is made up of 17 amino acids. Germline V gene data show CDR1 as ENHRY and CDR2 as SYGVKD. V was clipped by 2 bases and J by 8 bases, with 23 bases between them. The CDR3 sequence is CAISEQGRTGEAGTQYF. CDR3 sequence (DNA): TGTGCCATCAGTGAGCAGGGAAGGACGGGGGAGGCCGGTACGCAGTATTTT.

This chain joins TRBV21-1 and TRBJ1-1; the table's D call, TRBD1, was not checked against the DNA. TRBV21-1 is tagged as a pseudogene. The CDR3 is 14 amino acids. The CDR3 DNA reads as TGTGCCAGCAGCAGGCCGGGACAGAACACTGAAGCTTTCTTT. This codes for CASSRPGQNTEAFF.

This chain connects TRBV30 to TRBJ1-5, with 10 bases identical to TRBD1. CDR1 GTSNPN and CDR2 SVGIG come from the germline V gene (reference sequence). The CDR3 runs to 14 residues. V shed 1 base, J shed 4 bases, and the junction held 1 base outside the gene matches. The CDR3: CAWSGGQGNQPQHF. The CDR3 region has the DNA TGTGCCTGGAGTGGGGGACAGGGGAATCAGCCCCAGCATTTT.

This clone was counted once. The genes are TRBV9 and TRBJ2-5, with 13 bases that match TRBD2. Germline CDR1 and CDR2: SGDLS and YYNGEE. The ends lost 4 bases at V and 5 bases at J; junction bases unmatched: 8. The CDR3 is 16 amino acids. Written as DNA, the CDR3 is TGTGCCAGCAGCACCGGACTAGCGGGGGTAAGGGAGACCCAGTACTTC. Its translation: CASSTGLAGVRETQYF.

The J gene is TRBJ1-5, the V gene TRBV6-1; no clear D gene. The CDR3 consists of 12 residues. The ends were cut back, 3 bases at V and 12 bases at J, with 12 bases in the middle. CDR1 MNHNS and CDR2 SASEGT come from the germline V gene. CDR3 DNA sequence: TGTGCCAGCAGTGACAGCCCCTTGGACCAGCATTTT. This gives the protein CASSDSPLDQHF.

The chain combines TRBV9 with TRBJ2-4; the D call may be TRBD1 or TRBD2 (6 bases each). Trimming pared 7 bases from V and 0 bases from J, leaving 8 bases between. The CDR3 totals 13 residues. Looked up from germline, CDR1 is SGDLS and CDR2 is YYNGEE. CDR3 loop: CASGGLAKNIQYF. The CDR3 nucleotides read TGTGCCAGCGGGGGGCTAGCCAAAAACATTCAGTACTTC.